The 24 T cell receptor beta chains below come from one sample, sequenced in a study of beta chain features in type 1 diabetes. As every portion of the isolated RNA was reverse transcribed, the sequencing read expressed TCRB transcripts. The assay was immunoSEQ multiplex PCR, and TCRdb's table has in-frame clones only and misses some. This table holds around 240,000 clones, 68% found once. Input material: naive CD4+ T cells from blood. The receptor set was obtained from a man aged 25 to 40 in good health.

The chain recombines TRBV6-6 with TRBJ2-5, with TRBD2 matching 13 bases. This CDR3 contains 16 residues. The ends lost 8 bases at V and 2 bases at J; junction bases unmatched: 8. Germline values: CDR1 MNHNY, CDR2 SVGAGI (reference sequence). CDR3 amino acids: CASWPGLAGIQETQYF. The CDR3, as DNA: TGTGCCAGCTGGCCGGGACTAGCGGGGATACAAGAGACCCAGTACTTC.

This clone was observed a few times. Distinct nucleotide sequences in the sample also encode this CDR3. The genes are TRBV28 and TRBJ2-5; no firm D call. The germline V gene has CDR1 MDHEN and CDR2 SYDVKM. Trimming stripped 2 bases from V and 4 bases from J, with 2 bases between. There are 11 residues in the CDR3. CDR3 in DNA: TGTGCCAGCAGTTTACGAGAGACCCAGTACTTC. This sequence encodes CASSLRETQYF.

The chain couples TRBV29-1 to TRBJ1-2; D is uncertain. V dropped 6 bases and J dropped 3 bases, with 17 bases sitting between them. The CDR3 length is 14 residues. The germline V gene encodes CDR1 SQVTM and CDR2 ANQGSEA. The CDR3 reads CSVAPPGMDYGYTF. In DNA, the CDR3 is TGCAGCGTAGCCCCTCCGGGGATGGACTATGGCTACACCTTC.

The chain carries TRBV4-3 and TRBJ2-5; tentatively, D is TRBD2 (5 bases). The V end was cut by 2 bases, the J end by 5 bases, with 15 bases between. The CDR3 contains 15 residues. Germline V lookup: CDR1 LGHNA, CDR2 YSLEER. The CDR3 region is CASSQTGSGGETQYF. DNA for the CDR3: TGCGCCAGCAGCCAAACTGGAAGCGGCGGGGAGACCCAGTACTTC.

This clone appeared once. This rearrangement joins TRBV5-4 to TRBJ2-5, with TRBD2 matching over 10 bases. The CDR3 has 16 amino acids. V was pared by 4 bases and J by 1 base, with 7 bases of the junction left unmatched. CDR1 and CDR2 (germline): SGHNT, YYREEE (reference sequence). The CDR3 bases are TGTGCCAGCAGCAAGTACCGACTAGCGGGCCAAGAGACCCAGTACTTC. Translation: CASSKYRLAGQETQYF.

Of note for this clone: Other DNA sequences of this sample code for an identical CDR3. The chain couples TRBV20-1 to TRBJ2-3, with D unresolved. The CDR3 is made up of 11 amino acids. The V end was cut by 3 bases, the J end by 6 bases, with 7 bases between. Germline CDR1 DFQATT, CDR2 SNEGSKA (reference sequence). CDR3 bases: TGCAGTGCTAGTCTTGGCGATACGCAGTATTTT. Its protein is CSASLGDTQYF.

A remark on this clone: The sample contains more than one DNA sequence encoding this CDR3. V gene TRBV14 combines with J gene TRBJ2-5; no reliable D call. Trimming stripped 1 base from V and 2 bases from J, with 8 bases between. Germline CDR1 is SGHDN and CDR2 is FVKESK. The CDR3 length is 14 residues. The CDR3 nucleotides read TGTGCCAGCAGCCAAGTCTCCGGGCAAGAGACCCAGTACTTC. As protein: CASSQVSGQETQYF.

The chain couples TRBV11-2 to TRBJ2-5, with 7 bases that match TRBD2. With V trimmed by 1 base and J by 3 bases, 8 bases remained unmatched. The CDR3 covers 16 residues. Germline CDR1 and CDR2: SGHAT and FQNNGV. CDR3 sequence reads: CASSLGDQLAKETQYF. CDR3 DNA sequence: TGTGCCAGCAGCTTAGGTGACCAACTAGCGAAAGAGACCCAGTACTTC.

V is TRBV29-1 and J is TRBJ1-3; a weak D match, TRBD1 (5 bases). CDR1 and CDR2 from the germline V gene are SQVTM and ANQGSEA. The CDR3 sequence is 14 residues long. Trimming cost V 0 bases and J 8 bases, with 14 bases left between them. CDR3 nucleotides: TGCAGCGTTGAAGATCGGGGCAGACAACACACCATATATTTT. It encodes CSVEDRGRQHTIYF.

CDR3 sequence: CASSRRDRGGSNEQFF. Here the CDR3 DNA reads TGTGCCAGCTCCCGGAGGGACAGGGGAGGTAGCAATGAGCAGTTCTTC. The V gene is TRBV18, the J gene TRBJ2-1, with 10 bases matching TRBD1. CDR1 KGHSH and CDR2 LQKENI come from the germline V gene. This CDR3 spans 16 amino acids. V lost 6 bases to trimming and J lost 6 bases; unmatched junction nucleotides: 11.

The gene calls are TRBV9 and TRBJ2-7; possible D gene TRBD2, 6 bases. The CDR3 is 16 residues long. Deletions cut 0 bases from V and 7 bases from J, with 20 bases between. Looked up from germline, CDR1 is SGDLS and CDR2 is YYNGEE. CDR3 in DNA: TGTGCCAGCAGCGTAGTTACGGCGGGAACCCCTTCTGAGCAGTACTTC. Its translation: CASSVVTAGTPSEQYF.

The V and J genes are TRBV30 and TRBJ1-2; the D gene is possibly TRBD1 (6 bases). CDR3 length: 14 amino acids. Trimming removed 2 bases at V and 0 bases at J, with 10 bases between. Germline values: CDR1 GTSNPN, CDR2 SVGIG (reference sequence). CDR3 sequence reads: CAWSLQGANYGYTF. DNA for the CDR3: TGTGCCTGGAGTTTACAGGGCGCTAACTATGGCTACACCTTC.

The chain couples TRBV11-2 to TRBJ2-5, with TRBD1 identical over 10 bases. The CDR3 contains 15 residues. The germline V gene has CDR1 SGHAT and CDR2 FQNNGV. V gave up 5 bases and J gave up 4 bases; unmatched junction bases: 7. The DNA for the CDR3 is TGTGCCAGCAGCCCTGACAGGGGGCTTGGAGAGACCCAGTACTTC. This sequence encodes CASSPDRGLGETQYF. Complete variable domain (other parts from reference TRBV11-2 and TRBJ2-5): EAGVAQSPRYKIIEKRQSVAFWCNPISGHATLYWYQQILGQGPKLLIQFQNNGVVDDSQLPKDRFSAERLKGVDSTLKIQPAKLEDSAVYLCASSPDRGLGETQYFGPGTRLLVL.

The chain's CDR3 is CAWSVGTGGSEQYF. The CDR3 DNA sequence: TGTGCCTGGAGTGTGGGGACAGGGGGCTCCGAGCAGTACTTC. The chain joins TRBV30 to TRBJ2-7, with 12 bases fitting TRBD1. Germline trimming cut 0 bases from V and 6 bases from J; bases unmatched to any gene: 3. Germline CDR1 and CDR2: GTSNPN and SVGIG (reference sequence). The CDR3 covers 14 residues.

This clone occurred a few times. This chain links TRBV7-2 with TRBJ2-5; a possible D gene is TRBD2 (6 bases). Trimming took off 5 bases at V and 1 base at J, with 14 bases between the two ends. The V gene's germline CDR1 is SGHTA and CDR2 FQGNSA. The CDR3 is 15 amino acids. In DNA, the CDR3 is TGTGCCAGCAGCCTCGGGAGTCCCCTCCAAGAGACCCAGTACTTC. It yields the protein CASSLGSPLQETQYF.

This chain uses TRBV9 with TRBJ1-5; D gene ambiguous. Between the trimmed V and J ends, which lost 0 bases and 7 bases, there was a span of 11 bases. CDR3 length equals 14 residues. Per the germline V gene, CDR1 is SGDLS and CDR2 is YYNGEE. The CDR3 DNA reads as TGTGCCAGCAGCGTAGTGGCAGAAGGACAGCCCCAGCATTTT. It specifies CASSVVAEGQPQHF.

V usage is TRBV30 and J usage is TRBJ2-7, with D tentatively TRBD2 (6 bases). CDR1 is GTSNPN, CDR2 SVGIG, per germline (reference sequence). Trimming took off 2 bases at V and 2 bases at J, with 13 bases between the two ends. The length of the CDR3 is 14 residues. The CDR3 DNA sequence: TGTGCCTGGAGTCACGGGTCGGGAGCCTACGAGCAGTACTTC. Its protein is CAWSHGSGAYEQYF.

This clone has only a few counts. The chain joins TRBV30 to TRBJ1-3; TRBD1 matches at 10 bases. The CDR3 runs 16 residues. The J segment lost 3 bases and the V segment lost 1 base, leaving 6 bases of the junction unmatched. CDR1 is GTSNPN, CDR2 SVGIG, per germline (reference sequence). CDR3 region: CAWSGPGTGVGNTIYF. The CDR3 DNA reads as TGTGCCTGGAGTGGGCCGGGGACAGGGGTTGGAAACACCATATATTTT.

This chain joins TRBV30 and TRBJ1-1; the D is unclear. V gave up 4 bases and J gave up 1 base, with 7 bases separating them. CDR3 length: 12 residues. Per the germline V gene, CDR1 is GTSNPN and CDR2 is SVGIG (reference sequence). CDR3 sequence (DNA): TGTGCCTGGAAGCAGCCGAACACTGAAGCTTTCTTT. Residues: CAWKQPNTEAFF.

This chain connects TRBV6-5 to TRBJ1-6; 10 nucleotides align to TRBD1. The CDR3 is 16 amino acids. Germline V gene data show CDR1 as MNHEY and CDR2 as SVGAGI. After removal of 2 bases from V and 10 bases from J, the junction contained 8 bases not matched to a gene. The CDR3 DNA reads TGTGCCAGCAGTTACACCGGACAGGGGGTTGGATCACCCCTCCACTTT. This encodes CASSYTGQGVGSPLHF.

CDR3 protein: CASSVFQGAYNEQFF. CDR3 DNA sequence: TGTGCCAGCAGCGTTTTTCAAGGGGCCTACAATGAGCAGTTCTTC. The chain has TRBV9 and TRBJ2-1, with D tentatively TRBD1 (5 bases). V lost 2 bases, J lost 2 bases, and 11 bases lay in between. The CDR3 has 15 residues. The V gene's germline CDR1 is SGDLS and CDR2 YYNGEE. The whole variable domain, filled in from reference TRBV9 and TRBJ2-1, reads DSGVTQTPKHLITATGQRVTLRCSPRSGDLSVYWYQQSLDQGLQFLIQYYNGEERAKGNILERFSAQQFPDLHSELNLSSLELGDSALYFCASSVFQGAYNEQFFGPGTRLTVL.

The V and J genes are TRBV5-6 and TRBJ2-3; D gene uncertain. Germline CDR1 is SGHDT and CDR2 is YYEEEE. The CDR3 runs to 17 residues. Trimming pared 5 bases from V and 3 bases from J, leaving 22 bases between. The CDR3 loop reads CASSRRASDHRTDTQYF. CDR3 nucleotide sequence: TGTGCCAGCAGTCGTCGGGCCTCCGACCATCGGACAGATACGCAGTATTTT.

The J gene is TRBJ2-1, the V gene TRBV18; a weak D match, TRBD1 (6 bases). This CDR3 has 16 amino acids. Looked up from germline, CDR1 is KGHSH and CDR2 is LQKENI. The V gene lost 6 bases and the J gene lost 2 bases, with 17 bases spanning the gap. This CDR3 reads CASSLQEGVPYNEQFF. In DNA, the CDR3 is TGTGCCAGCTCTCTCCAAGAGGGGGTCCCCTACAATGAGCAGTTCTTC.

V usage is TRBV4-3 and J usage is TRBJ2-5; 7 nucleotides align to TRBD1. The CDR3 is made up of 17 amino acids. J lost 1 base, V lost 2 bases, and 10 bases had no gene match. The V gene's germline CDR1 is LGHNA and CDR2 YSLEER. This chain's CDR3 is CASSQKWTGSSQETQYF. The CDR3 coding sequence is TGCGCCAGCAGCCAAAAGTGGACAGGAAGCTCCCAAGAGACCCAGTACTTC.